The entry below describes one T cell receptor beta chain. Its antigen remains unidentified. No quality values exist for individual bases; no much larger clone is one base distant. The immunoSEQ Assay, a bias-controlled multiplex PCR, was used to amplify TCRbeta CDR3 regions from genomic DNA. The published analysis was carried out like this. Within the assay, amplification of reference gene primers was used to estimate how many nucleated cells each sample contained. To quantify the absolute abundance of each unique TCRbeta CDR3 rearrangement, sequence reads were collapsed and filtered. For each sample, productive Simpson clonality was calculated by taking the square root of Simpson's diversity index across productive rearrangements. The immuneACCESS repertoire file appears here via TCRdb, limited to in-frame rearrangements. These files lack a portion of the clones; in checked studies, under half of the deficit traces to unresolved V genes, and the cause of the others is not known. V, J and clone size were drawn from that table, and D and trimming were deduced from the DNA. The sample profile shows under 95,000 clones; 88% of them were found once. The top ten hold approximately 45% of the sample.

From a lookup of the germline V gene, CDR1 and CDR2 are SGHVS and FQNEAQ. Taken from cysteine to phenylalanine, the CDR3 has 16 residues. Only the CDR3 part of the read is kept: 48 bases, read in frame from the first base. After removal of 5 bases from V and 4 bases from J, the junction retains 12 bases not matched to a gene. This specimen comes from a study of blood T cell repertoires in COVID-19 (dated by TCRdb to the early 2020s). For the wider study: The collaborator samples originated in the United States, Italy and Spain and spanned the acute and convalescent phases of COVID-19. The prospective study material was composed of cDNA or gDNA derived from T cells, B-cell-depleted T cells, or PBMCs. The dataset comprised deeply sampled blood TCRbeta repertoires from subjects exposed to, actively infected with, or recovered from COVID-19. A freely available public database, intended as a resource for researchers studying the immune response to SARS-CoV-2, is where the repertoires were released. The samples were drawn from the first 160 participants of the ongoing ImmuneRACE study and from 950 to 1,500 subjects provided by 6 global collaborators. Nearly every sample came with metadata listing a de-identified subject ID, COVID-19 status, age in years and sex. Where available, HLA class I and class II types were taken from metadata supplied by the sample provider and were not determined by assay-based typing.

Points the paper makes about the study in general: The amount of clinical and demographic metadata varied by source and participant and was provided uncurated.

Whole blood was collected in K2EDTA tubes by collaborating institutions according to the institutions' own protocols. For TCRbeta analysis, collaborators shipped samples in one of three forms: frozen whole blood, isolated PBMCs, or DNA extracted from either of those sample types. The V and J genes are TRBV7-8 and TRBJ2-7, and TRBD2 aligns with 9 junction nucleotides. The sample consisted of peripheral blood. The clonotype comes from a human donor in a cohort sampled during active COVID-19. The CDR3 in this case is CASSEQGSGRMYEQYF. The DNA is TGTGCCAGCAGCGAACAAGGTAGCGGGAGAATGTACGAGCAGTACTTC.